A single sample gave rise to the 25 T cell receptor beta chains below, sequenced in a study of T-cell reconstitution after alpha-beta-depleted transplantation in children. As it was prepared, the TCRbeta library received unique molecular identifiers. TCRdb itself ran the PCR reads through MiXCR, one entry per CDR3 protein. The sample has around 450,000 distinct CDR3 sequences; over 9.5% are singletons. The sequences come from PBMCs, collected before TCRalphabeta/CD19-depleted stem cell transplant. These receptors were obtained from a child aged 2-15 years with inherited bone marrow failure, due to receive a stem cell transplant.

This clonotype was observed many times. The J gene is TRBJ2-2, the V gene TRBV20-1, with 10 bases fitting TRBD2. This CDR3 region has 15 residues. The trim removed 3 bases at V and 4 bases at J, leaving 5 bases unmatched. The germline V gene has CDR1 DFQATT and CDR2 SNEGSKA (reference sequence). CDR3 in DNA: TGCAGTGCTAGGGCCGGGACTAGCGTCACCGGGGAGCTGTTTTTT. The encoded protein is CSARAGTSVTGELFF.

This clonotype was found many times. The chain couples TRBV4-1 to TRBJ2-7; no firm D call. Trimming shortened V by 4 bases and J by 3 bases, and 13 bases separated the two germline ends. The CDR3 is made up of 14 amino acids. Per germline, CDR1 MGHRA and CDR2 YSYEKL. The CDR3 coding sequence is TGCGCCAGCAGCCCGTGGACGGATATCTACGAGCAGTACTTC. This sequence encodes CASSPWTDIYEQYF.

At least ten counts were recorded for this clonotype. Sequence at one end of the junction differs from germline and may be a read error. The gene calls are TRBV4-3 and TRBJ2-2; TRBD2 is a possible D gene (6 bases). CDR3 length: 18 residues. The germline CDR1 and CDR2 sequences are LGHNA and YSLEER. CDR3 residues: CASSQSGRDAVLTGELFF. The CDR3 DNA reads TGCGCCAGCAGCCAATCAGGGCGGGACGCGGTTTTAACCGGGGAGCTTTTTTTT.

This clonotype was recorded at least ten times. The V and J genes are TRBV12-3 or TRBV12-4 and TRBJ1-3; TRBD1 matches at 7 bases. V lost 4 bases to trimming and J lost 0 bases; unmatched junction nucleotides: 6. The CDR3 covers 16 residues. In nucleotides, the CDR3 is TGTGCCAGCAGTTCCGCTAGGGACAGCTCTGGAAACACCATATATTTT. It is translated as CASSSARDSSGNTIYF.

This clonotype was seen more than once but under ten times. The genes are TRBV6-1 and TRBJ1-5, with D perhaps TRBD1 (6 bases). V shed 3 bases and J shed 6 bases, with 12 bases lying between them. Per germline, CDR1 MNHNS and CDR2 SASEGT. The CDR3 covers 14 residues. DNA of the CDR3: TGTGCCAGCAGTGACCACAGGGAGTTTCAGCCCCAGCATTTT. Encoded protein: CASSDHREFQPQHF.

This clonotype was detected ten times or more. The chain joins TRBV3-1 to TRBJ2-4, with a possible D match to TRBD1 (6 bases). The CDR3 is made up of 15 amino acids. Looked up from germline, CDR1 is LGHDT and CDR2 is YNNKEL (reference sequence). V lost 2 bases and J lost 5, with 13 bases in between. This CDR3 reads CASSQRRQEQNIQYF. The CDR3 coding sequence is TGTGCCAGCAGCCAAAGGAGACAGGAACAAAACATTCAGTACTTC.

The gene calls are TRBV12-3 or TRBV12-4 and TRBJ1-1; D is perhaps TRBD1 (5 bases). The CDR3 has 12 amino acids. The germline V and J ends were trimmed by 5 bases and 10 bases, with 14 bases remaining between them. The CDR3 here is CASSPSGVGAFF. The DNA of the CDR3 is TGTGCCAGCAGTCCCTCGGGGGTGGGAGCTTTCTTT.

This clonotype was seen at least ten times. The chain is built from TRBV5-5 and TRBJ2-7; 7 positions match TRBD2. The CDR3 contains 13 residues. V shed 3 bases and J 12 bases; nucleotides not matched to a gene: 12. CDR1 and CDR2 from the germline V gene are SGHKS and YYEKEE (reference sequence). CDR3 nucleotide sequence: TGTGCCAGCAGCTCAAGCGGGACGCTAAGACCGTACTTC. Translated, it gives CASSSSGTLRPYF.

The V and J genes are TRBV5-1 and TRBJ2-7, with 7 bases aligning to TRBD2. The CDR3 covers 16 residues. Germline V lookup: CDR1 SGHRS, CDR2 YFSETQ. V shed 1 base, J shed 0 bases, and the junction held 7 bases outside the gene matches. The CDR3 here is CASSLLFGRSSYEQYF. DNA for the CDR3: TGCGCCAGCAGCTTGCTCTTCGGGAGGAGCTCCTACGAGCAGTACTTC.

This clonotype was picked up many times. The chain employs TRBV11-2 and TRBJ1-5; D possibly corresponds to TRBD1 (6 bases). Trimming left V 0 bases short and J 5 bases short, with 8 bases between. CDR3 length: 14 amino acids. CDR1 is SGHAT, CDR2 FQNNGV, per germline. The CDR3 here is CASSLDRGYQPQHF. CDR3 DNA sequence: TGTGCCAGCAGCTTAGACAGGGGCTATCAGCCCCAGCATTTT.

In this sample, this clonotype turned up many times. The gene calls are TRBV20-1 and TRBJ1-2; TRBD1 agrees at 9 bases. The CDR3 is 13 residues long. Trimming cost V 3 bases and J 7 bases; bases outside gene matches: 6. Looked up from germline, CDR1 is DFQATT and CDR2 is SNEGSKA (reference sequence). The CDR3 DNA sequence: TGCAGTGCTAGCCGGGACAGGGTTCGTGGCTACACCTTC. Protein: CSASRDRVRGYTF.

This clonotype was detected many times. This rearrangement joins TRBV5-1 to TRBJ1-4, with 8 bases lining up with TRBD1. Germline CDR1 reads SGHRS; CDR2 reads YFSETQ. Trimming removed 0 bases from V and 8 bases from J; junction bases left unmatched: 9. The CDR3 sequence is 16 residues long. CDR3 sequence: CASSLEPRGHEEKLFF. CDR3 nucleotides: TGCGCCAGCAGCTTGGAACCCAGGGGGCACGAGGAAAAACTGTTTTTT.

This clonotype appeared many times. V is TRBV10-3 and J is TRBJ1-6; D perhaps matches TRBD1 (6 bases). CDR1 and CDR2 from the germline V gene are ENHRY and SYGVKD. V dropped 3 bases and J dropped 10 bases, with 13 bases sitting between them. The CDR3 length is 14 residues. The DNA of the CDR3 is TGTGCCATCAGTGAACTACAGGGCTTGTCACCCCTCCACTTT. Protein sequence: CAISELQGLSPLHF.

Many counts were recorded for this clonotype. The genes are TRBV30 and TRBJ2-4; TRBD1 matches 9 bases. The germline V gene has CDR1 GTSNPN and CDR2 SVGIG (reference sequence). J gave up 7 bases and V 2 bases, and 12 bases lay outside the gene matches. CDR3 length: 16 amino acids. The chain's CDR3 is CAWSKPGQGLRNIQYF. In DNA, the CDR3 is TGTGCCTGGAGTAAGCCGGGACAGGGCCTTCGGAACATTCAGTACTTC. Drawing the rest from reference TRBV30 and TRBJ2-4, the complete variable domain is SQTIHQWPATLVQPVGSPLSLECTVEGTSNPNLYWYRQAAGRGLQLLFYSVGIGQISSEVPQNLSASRPQDRQFILSSKKLLLSDSGFYLCAWSKPGQGLRNIQYFGAGTRLSVL.

This clonotype was detected ten times or more. V is TRBV4-1 and J is TRBJ2-1, with unresolved D. The CDR3 loop spans 13 amino acids. V lost 1 base, J lost 8 bases, and 9 bases lay in between. Germline CDR1 MGHRA, CDR2 YSYEKL. The CDR3 DNA sequence: TGCGCCAGCAGCCAAGGCCGTGGACATGAGCAGTTCTTC. Amino acids: CASSQGRGHEQFF.

This clonotype was observed at least ten times. The CDR3 DNA sequence: TGTGCCAGCACTCACCCGTTGACCACAGATACGCAGTATTTT. Its translation is CASTHPLTTDTQYF. V is TRBV6-1 and J is TRBJ2-3; D is unresolved. The germline gives CDR1 MNHNS, CDR2 SASEGT. V was cut by 7 bases and J by 2 bases, with 13 bases left in between. The CDR3 length is 14 residues.

This clonotype has just a few counts. The chain recombines TRBV30 with TRBJ2-1, with 12 nucleotides matching TRBD2. This CDR3 has 16 amino acids. V dropped 2 bases and J dropped 8; count of bases not matched to a gene: 10. CDR1 is GTSNPN, CDR2 SVGIG, per germline (reference sequence). CDR3 nucleotide sequence: TGTGCCTGGAGTAAGGGGCTAGCGGGAGGGCCCGATGAGCAGTTCTTC. It specifies CAWSKGLAGGPDEQFF. The full variable domain, in which reference TRBV30 and TRBJ2-1 provide the parts outside the CDR3, is SQTIHQWPATLVQPVGSPLSLECTVEGTSNPNLYWYRQAAGRGLQLLFYSVGIGQISSEVPQNLSASRPQDRQFILSSKKLLLSDSGFYLCAWSKGLAGGPDEQFFGPGTRLTVL.

The gene calls are TRBV2 and TRBJ2-7, with 9 nucleotides matching TRBD1. The CDR3 runs to 19 residues. Germline V gene lookup returns CDR1 SNHLY and CDR2 FYNNEI. V dropped 10 bases and J dropped 1; count of bases not matched to a gene: 23. Here the CDR3 reads CAICLIGQGPVKGSYEQYF. CDR3 bases: TGTGCCATCTGTTTGATCGGACAGGGGCCCGTCAAGGGGTCCTACGAGCAGTACTTC.

This clonotype has at least ten counts. The chain couples TRBV7-2 to TRBJ2-7, with 7 bases fitting TRBD1. The CDR3 is made up of 14 amino acids. With 2 bases clipped from V and 3 bases from J, the junction kept 4 bases outside the gene matches. CDR1 is SGHTA and CDR2 is FQGNSA in the germline V gene. CDR3 sequence (DNA): TGTGCCAGCAGCTTAAGTAGACAGGGCTACGAGCAGTACTTC. Translated, it gives CASSLSRQGYEQYF.

This clonotype has a count of ten or more. V usage is TRBV3-1 and J usage is TRBJ2-1; 9 bases map to TRBD2. CDR3 length: 14 residues. With 4 bases clipped from V and 10 bases from J, the junction kept 8 bases outside the gene matches. In germline, CDR1 is LGHDT, CDR2 YNNKEL (reference sequence). CDR3 in amino acids: CASSLLTSGVEQFF. The CDR3 region has the DNA TGTGCCAGCAGCCTCTTGACTAGCGGAGTCGAGCAGTTCTTC.

The chain couples TRBV11-2 to TRBJ2-5; 7 bases align to TRBD2. The CDR3 is 18 residues long. V gave up 1 base and J gave up 0 bases; unmatched junction bases: 11. CDR1 SGHAT and CDR2 FQNNGV come from the germline V gene. CDR3 residues: CASSLVLQAGPHQETQYF. DNA of the CDR3: TGTGCCAGCAGCTTAGTACTGCAAGCGGGGCCACACCAAGAGACCCAGTACTTC. Full variable domain (outside the CDR3, taken from reference TRBV11-2 and TRBJ2-5): EAGVAQSPRYKIIEKRQSVAFWCNPISGHATLYWYQQILGQGPKLLIQFQNNGVVDDSQLPKDRFSAERLKGVDSTLKIQPAKLEDSAVYLCASSLVLQAGPHQETQYFGPGTRLLVL.

The chain employs TRBV5-4 and TRBJ2-7; TRBD1 is a possible D gene (6 bases). This CDR3 is 13 amino acids long. CDR1 is SGHNT, CDR2 YYREEE, per germline (reference sequence). V dropped 2 bases and J dropped 5 bases, with 11 bases sitting between them. The CDR3: CASSFQGTNEQYF. The CDR3 coding sequence is TGTGCCAGCAGCTTCCAGGGGACGAACGAGCAGTACTTC.

In this sample, this clonotype turned up many times. The chain couples TRBV30 to TRBJ2-7, with D perhaps matching TRBD2 (6 bases). Between the trimmed V and J ends, which lost 0 bases and 4 bases, there was a span of 13 bases. Germline V gene data show CDR1 as GTSNPN and CDR2 as SVGIG (reference sequence). The CDR3 extends over 14 amino acids. The CDR3 DNA sequence: TGTGCCTGGAGTGTACGGGGGATCGGATACGAGCAGTACTTC. This translates into CAWSVRGIGYEQYF.

This clonotype was seen more than once but under ten times. The chain couples TRBV7-9 to TRBJ1-2; D gene ambiguous. V lost 8 bases and J lost 2, with 9 bases in between. Germline CDR1 reads SEHNR; CDR2 reads FQNEAQ (reference sequence). CDR3 length equals 12 residues. DNA for the CDR3: TGTGCCAGCGCTGGTATCAACTATGGCTACACCTTC. Translating gives CASAGINYGYTF.

This clonotype occurred many times. The chain is built from TRBV18 and TRBJ2-7; D is unclear. Trimming stripped 3 bases from V and 0 bases from J, with 9 bases between. The CDR3 length is 14 residues. Germline CDR1 reads KGHSH; CDR2 reads LQKENI. The CDR3 nucleotides are TGTGCCAGCTCACCCCAACTACTCTCCTACGAGCAGTACTTC. Its translation: CASSPQLLSYEQYF.